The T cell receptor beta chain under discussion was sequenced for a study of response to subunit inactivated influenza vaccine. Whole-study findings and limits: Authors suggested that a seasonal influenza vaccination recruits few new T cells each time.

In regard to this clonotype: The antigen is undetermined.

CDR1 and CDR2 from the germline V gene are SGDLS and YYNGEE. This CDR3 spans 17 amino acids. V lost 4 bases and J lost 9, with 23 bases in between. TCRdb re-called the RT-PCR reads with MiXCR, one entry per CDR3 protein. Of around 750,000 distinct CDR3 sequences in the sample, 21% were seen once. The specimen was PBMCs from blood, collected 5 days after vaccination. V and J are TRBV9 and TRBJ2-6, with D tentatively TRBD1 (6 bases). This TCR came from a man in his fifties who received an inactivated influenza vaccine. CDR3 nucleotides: TGTGCCAGCAGCAAAAATAGGACAGCGAGGGTTGGCAACGTCCTGACTTTC. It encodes CASSKNRTARVGNVLTF.